These 10 T cell receptor beta chains originate from one sample sequenced in a study of human T cells and chemical hapten exposure. TCRdb fed the RACE reads into MiXCR, producing one record per CDR3 protein. Among a few hundred thousand distinct CDR3 sequences listed, around 7.3% were seen once. Time point indicated: pre-sensitization, week 0. Specified treatment: therapeutic diphenylcyclopropenone sensitization with weekly scalp DPC. The material sequenced was whole blood, taken in connection with sensitization to the hapten diphenylcyclopropenone (DPC). The receptors shown here come from a man between 18 and 29 years old with alopecia areata. Some clones in this sample may be carry-over from other donors' samples.

This chain joins TRBV6-6 and TRBJ1-4; TRBD1 is a possible D gene (6 bases). CDR1 and CDR2 from the germline V gene are MNHNY and SVGAGI (reference sequence). Deletions cut 6 bases from V and 0 bases from J, with 11 bases between. The CDR3 has 15 amino acids. For the CDR3, the DNA is TGTGCCAGCAGGGGAGGGGGAGCAACTAATGAAAAACTGTTTTTT. Translation gives CASRGGGATNEKLFF.

There are many counts of this clonotype. J is TRBJ1-2 and V is TRBV7-2; D remains ambiguous. Trimming left V 5 bases short and J 4 bases short, with 11 bases between. Germline V gene lookup returns CDR1 SGHTA and CDR2 FQGNSA. CDR3 size: 13 residues. CDR3 nucleotide sequence: TGTGCCAGCAGCGAACCTTTAATCTATGGCTACACCTTC. It is translated as CASSEPLIYGYTF.

This rearrangement joins TRBV6-6 to TRBJ1-4; D possibly corresponds to TRBD1 (6 bases). The CDR3 extends over 17 amino acids. Germline V gene sequence: CDR1 MNHNY, CDR2 SVGAGI (reference sequence). Trimming stripped 6 bases from V and 6 bases from J, with 23 bases between. The CDR3 loop is CASSFRTERQAHEKLFF. The CDR3 nucleotides read TGTGCCAGCAGCTTCCGAACGGAGAGACAGGCCCATGAAAAACTGTTTTTT.

This chain links TRBV7-9 with TRBJ2-5; D might be TRBD1 or TRBD2, each matching 5 bases. The V end was cut by 1 base, the J end by 3 bases, with 12 bases between. The CDR3 totals 15 residues. The germline gives CDR1 SEHNR, CDR2 FQNEAQ (reference sequence). As DNA, the CDR3 is TGTGCCAGCAGCTTAGATAGGGACGGAAAAGAGACCCAGTACTTC. Translating gives CASSLDRDGKETQYF. Variable domain in full (rest from reference TRBV7-9 and TRBJ2-5): DTGVSQNPRHKITKRGQNVTFRCDPISEHNRLYWYRQTLGQGPEFLTYFQNEAQLEKSRLLSDRFSAERPKGSFSTLEIQRTEQGDSAMYLCASSLDRDGKETQYFGPGTRLLVL.

The V gene is TRBV5-1, the J gene TRBJ2-7; tentatively, D is TRBD2 (5 bases). V lost 4 bases, J lost 3 bases, and 8 bases lay in between. CDR1 SGHRS and CDR2 YFSETQ come from the germline V gene. The CDR3 has 12 residues. The CDR3 reads CASSPDFYEQYV. The CDR3 nucleotides are TGCGCCAGCAGCCCGGACTTCTACGAGCAGTACGTC.

In its sample, this clonotype was seen many times. The J gene is TRBJ1-1, the V gene TRBV6-2 or TRBV6-3, with a possible D match to TRBD1 (5 bases). Germline loops: CDR1 MNHEY, CDR2 SVGEGT. The CDR3 length is 15 residues. V shed 2 bases and J shed 6 bases, with 16 bases lying between them. The CDR3 region is CASSYEAGVGAEAFF. The CDR3 region has the DNA TGTGCCAGCAGTTACGAAGCAGGCGTGGGGGCTGAAGCTTTCTTT.

This clonotype has a count of ten or more. The V and J genes are TRBV24-1 and TRBJ2-1; D might be TRBD1 (5 bases). Germline CDR1 reads KGHDR; CDR2 reads SFDVKD. The CDR3 covers 16 residues. V was shortened by 3 bases and J by 5 bases, with 16 bases between the two germline ends. CDR3: CATSDRGHYRDNEQFF. CDR3 bases: TGTGCCACCAGTGATAGGGGCCATTACCGGGACAATGAGCAGTTCTTC.

The chain joins TRBV5-1 to TRBJ2-3, with TRBD1 matching over 8 bases. CDR3 length: 15 amino acids. Trimming at V came to 0 bases and at J to 5 bases, leaving 5 bases not matched to a gene. CDR1 and CDR2 (germline): SGHRS, YFSETQ. The CDR3 loop reads CASSLGQGAVDTQYF. CDR3 DNA: TGCGCCAGCAGCTTGGGGCAGGGGGCCGTAGATACGCAGTATTTT.

This clonotype showed up just a few times. V usage is TRBV29-1 and J usage is TRBJ1-6; 7 bases agree with TRBD1. Germline assignment: CDR1 SQVTM and CDR2 ANQGSEA. CDR3 size: 14 residues. The J segment lost 5 bases and the V segment lost 4 bases, leaving 5 bases of the junction unmatched. The CDR3 loop reads CSVGHGTDNSPLHF. For the CDR3, the DNA is TGCAGCGTTGGCCACGGGACAGATAATTCACCCCTCCACTTT.

This clonotype came up a few times. The chain recombines TRBV6-2 or TRBV6-3 with TRBJ2-7; D is ambiguous. With 2 bases removed from V and 3 bases from J, the gap between germline ends came to 8 bases. The CDR3 totals 13 residues. Per germline, CDR1 MNHEY and CDR2 SVGEGT. The CDR3 here is CASSYGSHYEQYF. DNA for the CDR3: TGTGCCAGCAGTTACGGGTCGCACTACGAGCAGTACTTC.